This T cell receptor (beta chain) was captured in a study of control samples from healthy donors and cancer patients. V was cut by 0 bases and J by 8 bases, with 20 bases left in between. The germline CDR1 and CDR2 sequences are SGHVS and FNYEAQ. The CDR3 is 17 residues long. Profiling relied on immunoSEQ multiplex PCR, and the TCRdb table lists in-frame clones only, not all of them. The sample has around 100,000 clones; approximately 90% are singletons. This sequence joins TRBV7-6 and TRBJ2-1, with D perhaps matching TRBD1 (5 bases). The sequence was collected from a man in his fifties or sixties with lung cancer. The specimen sequenced was PBMCs. The DNA for the CDR3 is TGTGCCAGCAGCTTAGCGGAAGCCTTTCAGGGTTTGGATGAGCAGTTCTTC. Amino acids: CASSLAEAFQGLDEQFF.